Sequencing of this T cell receptor (beta chain) was carried out in a study of T cells in Graves' hyperthyroidism and ophthalmopathy. Study background: Peripheral blood samples were taken at initial diagnosis, prior to any treatment.

A word on this clonotype: Its antigen remains unidentified.

Isolation of PBMCs was performed on around 9.3 ml fresh peripheral blood. This CDR3 has 19 residues. The trim removed 6 bases at V and 7 bases at J, leaving 20 bases unmatched. Germline CDR1 MNHEY, CDR2 SMNVEV (reference sequence). Using RNA transcripts as the source, TCR beta CDR3 regions were amplified. The HTBI primer set drove a first-round RT-PCR of the TCR CDR3. One entry per CDR3 protein, called by TCRdb with MiXCR from the multiplex PCR reads. The repertoire consists of roughly 720,000 distinct CDR3 sequences, with 15% to 20% occurring once and the leading ten covering 15%. Study outcomes and limitations: A 13 V-J signature model discriminated ophthalmopathy versus stable hyperthyroidism. Peripheral blood also featured most of the thyroid clonotypes expanded above 0.001.

This clonotype was obtained from a middle-aged man with Graves' hyperthyroidism. The chain combines TRBV27 with TRBJ2-1; 11 bases map to TRBD2. Sample: blood. Written as DNA, the CDR3 is TGTGCCAGCAGCTTGGTGTTACTAGCGGGAGCCTTTGGGGGTAATGAGCAGTTCTTC. Translating it yields CASSLVLLAGAFGGNEQFF.